Listed below are T cell receptor beta chains from one sample, sequenced in a study of shared clonotypes between healthy human individuals. Assay used: immunoSEQ multiplex PCR; TCRdb lists only in-frame clones, some missing. Of 500,000 or so clones listed, roughly 95% are singletons. The specimen was naive CD4+ T cells sorted from blood. Source of these receptors: a woman in her twenties or thirties in good health. CDR3s include the opening cysteine and the closing phenylalanine or tryptophan. A D gene is named only where the DNA matches it firmly. Some rows mark clone size as missing; the rest say once, few, many or name a class of expanded clone.

-	-	TRBV11-2	TRBJ2-1	CASSQLVNEQFF	TGTGCCAGCAGCCAGCTGGTCAATGAGCAGTTCTTC
-	-	TRBV5-4	TRBJ2-7	CASSLDLAEYYEQYF	TGTGCCAGCAGCTTGGATTTAGCAGAGTACTACGAGCAGTACTTC
-	-	TRBV2	TRBJ2-1	CASIRGKGEQFF	TGTGCCAGCATTCGGGGAAAGGGTGAGCAGTTCTTC
-	-	TRBV7-2	TRBJ2-5	CASSLASSSAPGETQYF	TGTGCCAGCAGCTTAGCGTCCTCAAGCGCCCCAGGAGAGACCCAGTACTTC
-	TRBD1	TRBV28	TRBJ2-7	CASKDGTGSYEQYF	TGTGCCAGCAAAGACGGGACAGGGAGCTACGAGCAGTACTTC
-	TRBD1	TRBV18	TRBJ1-5	CASSPTGGNNQPQHF	TGTGCCAGCTCACCGACAGGGGGTAACAATCAGCCCCAGCATTTT
-	-	TRBV6-5	TRBJ1-1	CASSYDRERGSEAFF	TGTGCCAGCAGTTACGATCGGGAAAGGGGGTCTGAAGCTTTCTTT
-	-	TRBV28	TRBJ1-5	CASSFPSWGAYQPQHF	TGTGCCAGCAGTTTCCCGTCCTGGGGGGCATATCAGCCCCAGCATTTT
-	TRBD2	TRBV7-2	TRBJ2-5	CASSRRLAGEETQYF	TGTGCCAGCAGCCGAAGATTAGCGGGAGAAGAGACCCAGTACTTC
-	-	TRBV5-1	TRBJ2-2	CASSWTDNTGELFF	TGCGCCAGCAGCTGGACGGACAACACCGGGGAGCTGTTTTTT
-	-	TRBV7-9	TRBJ1-1	CASSPSSSTAFSGRGAFF	TGTGCCAGCAGCCCCAGCTCCTCAACGGCCTTTAGTGGGCGCGGAGCTTTCTTT
-	TRBD2	TRBV6-5	TRBJ2-5	CASSSGLAEETQYF	TGTGCCAGCAGTTCGGGACTAGCTGAAGAGACCCAGTACTTC
-	-	TRBV18	TRBJ1-1	CASSLYRDKNTEAFF	TGTGCCAGCTCACTGTACCGGGACAAGAACACTGAAGCTTTCTTT
-	TRBD2	TRBV6-1	TRBJ2-3	CASSAATSGTDTQYF	TGTGCCAGCAGCGCCGCGACTAGCGGCACAGATACGCAGTATTTT
-	-	TRBV5-5	TRBJ2-1	CASSLRTTYNEQFF	TGTGCCAGCAGCTTGAGGACAACATACAATGAGCAGTTCTTC
-	TRBD1	TRBV5-1	TRBJ2-1	CASSIPTGDEQFF	TGCGCCAGCAGCATCCCCACAGGGGATGAGCAGTTCTTC
few	-	TRBV18	TRBJ1-1	CASSPRGPNTEAFF	TGTGCCAGCTCACCACGGGGTCCGAACACTGAAGCTTTCTTT
-	-	TRBV5-1	TRBJ2-7	CASSLAVVKSHEQYF	TGCGCCAGCAGCTTGGCCGTCGTTAAATCCCACGAGCAGTACTTC
-	-	TRBV4-1	TRBJ1-2	CASSQRRSVAGNSGYTF	TGCGCCAGCAGCCAAAGGCGGTCCGTGGCAGGAAACTCAGGCTACACCTTC
-	-	TRBV5-8	TRBJ1-5	CASSFRVSNQPQHF	TGTGCCAGCAGCTTCAGAGTTAGCAATCAGCCCCAGCATTTT
-	-	TRBV5-1	TRBJ1-1	CASAGIDTEAFF	TGCGCCAGCGCAGGGATCGACACTGAAGCTTTCTTT
-	-	TRBV5-1	TRBJ2-3	CATGSGDASTDTQYF	TGCGCCACCGGCTCAGGGGATGCTAGCACAGATACGCAGTATTTT
-	-	TRBV5-1	TRBJ1-3	CASKLGLLQGSENTIYF	TGCGCCAGCAAGCTTGGTCTCCTACAGGGCTCTGAAAACACCATATATTTT
-	-	TRBV5-1	TRBJ2-1	CASSPPGSYYNEQFF	TGCGCCAGCAGCCCGCCAGGGTCGTACTACAATGAGCAGTTCTTC
-	-	TRBV5-1	TRBJ2-6	CASSLVASGANVLTF	TGCGCCAGCAGCTTGGTGGCCTCTGGGGCCAACGTCCTGACTTTC
-	-	TRBV18	TRBJ1-1	CASSPSGTEAFF	TGTGCCAGCTCACCCTCTGGGACTGAAGCTTTCTTT
-	-	TRBV5-4	TRBJ2-5	CASSLGYETQYF	TGTGCCAGCAGCTTGGGTTACGAGACCCAGTACTTC
-	TRBD1	TRBV7-9	TRBJ2-3	CASSYKPGQGSSTDTQYF	TGTGCCAGCAGTTATAAACCGGGACAGGGTAGTAGCACAGATACGCAGTATTTT
-	TRBD1	TRBV7-9	TRBJ1-2	CASSGTGDLGYGYTF	TGTGCCAGCTCCGGGACAGGGGATTTAGGCTATGGCTACACCTTC
-	TRBD2	TRBV27	TRBJ2-1	CASSPLGLAGDYNEQFF	TGTGCCAGCAGTCCCCTCGGACTAGCGGGAGATTACAATGAGCAGTTCTTC
-	-	TRBV5-8	TRBJ2-3	CASSLMGSTDTQYF	TGTGCCAGCAGCTTGATGGGGAGCACAGATACGCAGTATTTT
once	-	TRBV12-5	TRBJ2-3	CASGQGIGTDTQYF	TGTGCTAGTGGGCAAGGAATCGGCACAGATACGCAGTATTTT
once	TRBD1	TRBV28	TRBJ2-6	CASSFRGSGANVLTF	TGTGCCAGCAGTTTCAGGGGGTCTGGGGCCAACGTCCTGACTTTC